The 5 T cell receptor beta chains in this list originate from one sample, sequenced in a study of blood T cell repertoires in COVID-19. Generated by immunoSEQ multiplex PCR, the TCRdb table keeps only in-frame clones and is missing some. The profile covers roughly 12,000 clones, with nearly 95% appearing a single time and roughly 30% taken by the ten largest. The specimen sequenced was peripheral blood. All receptors come from a woman aged 70-85 years with active COVID-19.

J is TRBJ1-3 and V is TRBV12-5; D gene ambiguous. Trimming cost V 4 bases and J 0 bases, with 7 bases left between them. The germline V gene has CDR1 LGHNT and CDR2 FRNRAP. The CDR3 consists of 14 residues. CDR3 residues: CASGSMFSGNTIYF. CDR3 in DNA: TGTGCTAGTGGTTCCATGTTCTCTGGAAACACCATATATTTT.

This chain links TRBV19 with TRBJ2-3; 8 nucleotides agree with TRBD2. Trimming removed 7 bases from V and 2 bases from J; junction bases left unmatched: 2. The CDR3 loop spans 13 amino acids. The germline CDR1 and CDR2 sequences are LNHDA and SQIVND (reference sequence). CDR3 sequence (DNA): TGTGCCAGTAAGCGGGAGTTCACAGATACGCAGTATTTT. Protein product: CASKREFTDTQYF.

The chain is built from TRBV4-3 and TRBJ2-1, with TRBD2 as a possible D gene (5 bases). The CDR3 is 16 amino acids. In germline, CDR1 is LGHNA, CDR2 YSLEER. V was clipped by 0 bases and J by 7 bases, with 16 bases between them. CDR3 sequence reads: CASSQDFSWEWNEQFF. CDR3 nucleotides: TGCGCCAGCAGCCAAGACTTCTCGTGGGAGTGGAATGAGCAGTTCTTC.

This clone appeared once. The genes are TRBV4-3 and TRBJ2-1; TRBD1 aligns across 10 bases. The CDR3 covers 18 residues. Germline V gives CDR1 LGHNA, CDR2 YSLEER. J lost 2 bases, V lost 4 bases, and 11 bases had no gene match. CDR3 amino acids: CASSPGTGVSPPYNEQFF. For the CDR3, the DNA is TGCGCCAGCAGCCCCGGGACAGGGGTCTCCCCACCCTACAATGAGCAGTTCTTC.

V gene TRBV3-1 (or the pseudogene TRBV3-2) combines with J gene TRBJ1-2, with D perhaps TRBD1 (5 bases). Germline CDR1 LGHDT, CDR2 YNNKEL (reference sequence). Trimming shortened V by 0 bases and J by 2 bases, and 13 bases separated the two germline ends. The length of the CDR3 is 16 residues. Here the CDR3 DNA reads TGTGCCAGCAGCCAAGACGCTTGGCAGGGCAACTATGGCTACACCTTC. Translated, it gives CASSQDAWQGNYGYTF.